The sequence of this T cell receptor (beta chain) was determined in a study of T-cell reconstitution after alpha-beta-depleted transplantation in children. Findings and limits, study-wide: The origin of high day-60 TCRbeta diversity in some patients lay in surviving recipient T cells and thymic progenitors. When one year had passed after transplant, most T-cell counts and diversity came from newly produced T cells. Reported findings indicate that, about two months after transplant, alpha-beta T cells came from several hundred expanded clones, which were derived from non-depleted graft cells.

A word on this clonotype: Its antigen is not known.

Preparation of the TCRbeta library involved a method that used unique molecular identifiers. Using its own MiXCR run on the PCR reads, TCRdb lists one record per CDR3 protein. The repertoire has fewer than 450,000 distinct CDR3 sequences, 16% of them found once; the top ten carry about 41%. The CDR3 spans 13 residues. Unmatched junction bases numbered 2, after V lost 3 bases and J lost 4 bases. The V and J genes are TRBV12-3 or TRBV12-4 and TRBJ2-5; 7 bases align to TRBD2. Specimen: PBMCs, mostly from graft donor cells, collected 360 days after TCRalphabeta/CD19-depleted stem cell transplant. The TCR originated in a male patient aged 2 to 10 who had a stem cell transplant for acute lymphoblastic leukemia, so the T cells may come from the graft donor. The CDR3 nucleotides read TGTGCCAGCAGTTTTTGGGGGGGAGAGACCCAGTACTTC. Translation gives CASSFWGGETQYF.